This TCR beta chain was observed in a study of T-cell memory formation after mild COVID-19. For the study at large: The study found TCR clusters largely donor specific.

TCRdb re-called the 5' RACE reads through MiXCR, storing one row per CDR3 protein. Found here are roughly 250,000 distinct CDR3 sequences, about 15% of them singletons; the top ten hold 3.5% to 4%. This clonotype was detected only a few times. V was shortened by 4 bases and J by 6 bases, with 10 bases between the two germline ends. Germline CDR1 and CDR2: SGHDT and YYEEEE. The CDR3 has 12 residues. Sample: PBMCs or a T cell subset sorted from them (not recorded which). The sequence was collected from a young man who had mild COVID-19 (a few samples of this study predate the infection). Cell type and time point are not known. V gene TRBV5-6 combines with J gene TRBJ1-2; D might be TRBD1 (6 bases). CDR3: CASSPGGHGYTF. In DNA, the CDR3 is TGTGCCAGCAGCCCTGGGGGCCATGGCTACACCTTC.